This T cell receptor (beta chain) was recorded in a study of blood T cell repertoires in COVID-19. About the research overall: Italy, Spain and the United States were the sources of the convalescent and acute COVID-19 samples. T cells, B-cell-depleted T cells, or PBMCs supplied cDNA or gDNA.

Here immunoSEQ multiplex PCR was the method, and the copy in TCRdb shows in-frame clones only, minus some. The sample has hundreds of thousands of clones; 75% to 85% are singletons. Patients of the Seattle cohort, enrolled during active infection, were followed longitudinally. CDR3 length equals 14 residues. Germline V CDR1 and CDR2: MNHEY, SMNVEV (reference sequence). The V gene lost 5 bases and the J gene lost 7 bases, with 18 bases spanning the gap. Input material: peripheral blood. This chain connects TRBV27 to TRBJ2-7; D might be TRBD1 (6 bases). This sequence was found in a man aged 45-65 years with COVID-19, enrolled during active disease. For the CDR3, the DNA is TGTGCCAGCAGTCCCTCGGGACACCTCCAGGAGCAGTACTTC. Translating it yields CASSPSGHLQEQYF.